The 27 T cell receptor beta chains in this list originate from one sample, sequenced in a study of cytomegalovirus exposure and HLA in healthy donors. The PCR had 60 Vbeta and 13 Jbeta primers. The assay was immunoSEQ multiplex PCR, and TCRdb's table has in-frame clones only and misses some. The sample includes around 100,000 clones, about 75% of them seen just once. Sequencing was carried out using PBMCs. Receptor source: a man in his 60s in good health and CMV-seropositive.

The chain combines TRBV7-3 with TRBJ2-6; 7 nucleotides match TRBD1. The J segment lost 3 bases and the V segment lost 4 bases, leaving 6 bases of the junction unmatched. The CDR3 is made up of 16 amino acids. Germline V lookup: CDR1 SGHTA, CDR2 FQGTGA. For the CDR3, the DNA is TGTGCCAGCAGCTCCAGGACAGGACGTGGGGCCAACGTCCTGACTTTC. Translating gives CASSSRTGRGANVLTF.

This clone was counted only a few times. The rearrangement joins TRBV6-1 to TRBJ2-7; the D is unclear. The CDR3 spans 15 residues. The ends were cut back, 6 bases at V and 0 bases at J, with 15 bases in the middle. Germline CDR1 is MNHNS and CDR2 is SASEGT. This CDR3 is CASRAGSSSSYEQYF. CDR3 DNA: TGTGCCAGCAGGGCCGGGTCATCGAGCTCCTACGAGCAGTACTTC.

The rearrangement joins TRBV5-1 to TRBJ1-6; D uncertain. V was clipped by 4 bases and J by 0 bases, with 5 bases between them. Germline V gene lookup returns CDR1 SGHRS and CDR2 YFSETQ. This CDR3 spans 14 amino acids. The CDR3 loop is CASSTSSYNSPLHF. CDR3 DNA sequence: TGCGCCAGCAGCACAAGCTCCTATAATTCACCCCTCCACTTT. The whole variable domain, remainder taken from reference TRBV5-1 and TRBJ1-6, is KAGVTQTPRYLIKTRGQQVTLSCSPISGHRSVSWYQQTPGQGLQFLFEYFSETQRNKGNFPGRFSGRQFSNSRSEMNVSTLELGDSALYLCASSTSSYNSPLHFGNGTRLTVT.

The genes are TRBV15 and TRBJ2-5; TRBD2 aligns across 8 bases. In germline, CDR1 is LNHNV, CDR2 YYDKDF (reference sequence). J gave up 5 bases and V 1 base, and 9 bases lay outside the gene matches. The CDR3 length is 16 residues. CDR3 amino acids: CATSRGQAGAVETQYF. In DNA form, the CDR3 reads TGTGCCACCAGCAGAGGCCAAGCGGGGGCGGTGGAGACCCAGTACTTC.

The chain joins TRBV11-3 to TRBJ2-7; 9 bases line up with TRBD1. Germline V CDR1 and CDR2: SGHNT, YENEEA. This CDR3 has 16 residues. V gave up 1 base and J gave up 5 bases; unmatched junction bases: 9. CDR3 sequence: CASSLAAGTGLNEQYF. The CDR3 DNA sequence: TGTGCCAGCAGCTTAGCCGCCGGGACAGGGCTCAACGAGCAGTACTTC.

The CDR3 protein is CASTRDYIQETQYF. The CDR3 nucleotides are TGTGCCAGCACTCGGGACTACATCCAAGAGACCCAGTACTTC. The chain links TRBV2 to TRBJ2-5, with TRBD2 matching over 7 bases. With 7 bases clipped from V and 1 base from J, the junction kept 6 bases outside the gene matches. Germline values: CDR1 SNHLY, CDR2 FYNNEI. CDR3 length: 14 amino acids.

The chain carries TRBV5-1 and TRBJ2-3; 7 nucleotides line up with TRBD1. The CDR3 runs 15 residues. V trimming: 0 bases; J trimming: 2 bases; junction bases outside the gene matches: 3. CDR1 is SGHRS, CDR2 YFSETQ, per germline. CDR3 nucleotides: TGCGCCAGCAGCTTGGTAGGGGGCTACACAGATACGCAGTATTTT. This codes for CASSLVGGYTDTQYF. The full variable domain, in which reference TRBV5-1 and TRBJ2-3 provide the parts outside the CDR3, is KAGVTQTPRYLIKTRGQQVTLSCSPISGHRSVSWYQQTPGQGLQFLFEYFSETQRNKGNFPGRFSGRQFSNSRSEMNVSTLELGDSALYLCASSLVGGYTDTQYFGPGTRLTVL.

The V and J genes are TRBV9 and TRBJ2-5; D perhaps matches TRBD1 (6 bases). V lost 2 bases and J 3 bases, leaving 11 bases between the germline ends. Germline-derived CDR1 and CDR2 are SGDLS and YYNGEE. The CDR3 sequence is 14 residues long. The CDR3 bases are TGTGCCAGCAGCGTTAGTCCAGGGGAAGAGACCCAGTACTTC. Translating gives CASSVSPGEETQYF. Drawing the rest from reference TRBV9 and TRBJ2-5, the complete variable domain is DSGVTQTPKHLITATGQRVTLRCSPRSGDLSVYWYQQSLDQGLQFLIQYYNGEERAKGNILERFSAQQFPDLHSELNLSSLELGDSALYFCASSVSPGEETQYFGPGTRLLVL.

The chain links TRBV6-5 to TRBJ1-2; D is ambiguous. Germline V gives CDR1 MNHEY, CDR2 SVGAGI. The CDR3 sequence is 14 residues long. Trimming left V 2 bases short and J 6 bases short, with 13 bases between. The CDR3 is CASSYRAGDHGYTF. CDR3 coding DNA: TGTGCCAGCAGTTACAGGGCCGGGGATCATGGCTACACCTTC.

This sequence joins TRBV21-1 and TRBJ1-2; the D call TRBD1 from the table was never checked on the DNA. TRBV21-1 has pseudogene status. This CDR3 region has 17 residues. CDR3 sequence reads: CASSKESRQGAYYGYTF. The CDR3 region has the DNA TGTGCCAGCAGCAAAGAATCGAGGCAGGGCGCCTACTATGGCTACACCTTC.

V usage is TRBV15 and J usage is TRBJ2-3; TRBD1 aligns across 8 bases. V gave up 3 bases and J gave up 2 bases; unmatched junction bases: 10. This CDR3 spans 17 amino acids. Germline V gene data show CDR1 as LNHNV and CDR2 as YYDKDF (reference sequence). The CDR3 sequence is CATSRDRGDRHTDTQYF. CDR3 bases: TGTGCCACCAGCAGGGACCGTGGGGACAGGCACACAGATACGCAGTATTTT.

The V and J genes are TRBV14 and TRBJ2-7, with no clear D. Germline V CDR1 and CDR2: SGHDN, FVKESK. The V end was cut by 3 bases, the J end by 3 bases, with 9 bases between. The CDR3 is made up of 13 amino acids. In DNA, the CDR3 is TGTGCCAGCAGCCAGGGCCTCCGCTACGAGCAGTACTTC. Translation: CASSQGLRYEQYF.

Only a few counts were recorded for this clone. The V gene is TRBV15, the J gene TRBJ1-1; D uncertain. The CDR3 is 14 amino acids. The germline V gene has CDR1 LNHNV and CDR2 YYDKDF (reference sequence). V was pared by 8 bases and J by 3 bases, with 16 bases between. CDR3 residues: CATSAGSTDTEAFF. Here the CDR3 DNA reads TGTGCCACCTCTGCGGGCTCTACGGACACTGAAGCTTTCTTT.

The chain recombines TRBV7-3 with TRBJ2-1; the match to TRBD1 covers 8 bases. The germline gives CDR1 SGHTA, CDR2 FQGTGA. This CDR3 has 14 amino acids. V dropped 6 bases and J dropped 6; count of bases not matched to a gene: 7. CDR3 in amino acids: CASSRSGTGNEQFF. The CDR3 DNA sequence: TGTGCCAGCAGTCGGTCGGGGACAGGCAATGAGCAGTTCTTC.

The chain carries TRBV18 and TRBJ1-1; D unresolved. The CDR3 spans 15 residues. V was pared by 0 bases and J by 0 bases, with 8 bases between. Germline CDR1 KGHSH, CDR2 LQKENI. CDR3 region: CASSPPGRMNTEAFF. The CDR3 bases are TGTGCCAGCTCACCACCGGGCCGAATGAACACTGAAGCTTTCTTT. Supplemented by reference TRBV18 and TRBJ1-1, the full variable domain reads NAGVMQNPRHLVRRRGQEARLRCSPMKGHSHVYWYRQLPEEGLKFMVYLQKENIIDESGMPKERFSAEFPKEGPSILRIQQVVRGDSAAYFCASSPPGRMNTEAFFGQGTRLTVV.

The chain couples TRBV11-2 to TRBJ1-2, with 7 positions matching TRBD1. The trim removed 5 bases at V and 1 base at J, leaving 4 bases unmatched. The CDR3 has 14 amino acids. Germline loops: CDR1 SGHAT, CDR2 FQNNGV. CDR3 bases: TGTGCCAGCAGCCCCGGGACAGATAACTATGGCTACACCTTC. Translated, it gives CASSPGTDNYGYTF.

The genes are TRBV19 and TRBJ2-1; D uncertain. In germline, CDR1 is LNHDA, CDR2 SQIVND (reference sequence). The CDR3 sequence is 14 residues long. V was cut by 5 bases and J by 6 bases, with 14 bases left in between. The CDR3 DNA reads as TGTGCCAGTAGTTCTTGGAGCTTCGCCAATGAGCAGTTCTTC. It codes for CASSSWSFANEQFF.

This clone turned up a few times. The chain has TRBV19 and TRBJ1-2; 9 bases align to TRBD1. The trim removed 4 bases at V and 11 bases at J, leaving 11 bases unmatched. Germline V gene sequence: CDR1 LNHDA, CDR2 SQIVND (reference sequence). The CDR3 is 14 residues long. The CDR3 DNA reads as TGTGCCAGTAGTACTACCAAACAGGGGGCTGGGTACACCTTC. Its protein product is CASSTTKQGAGYTF.

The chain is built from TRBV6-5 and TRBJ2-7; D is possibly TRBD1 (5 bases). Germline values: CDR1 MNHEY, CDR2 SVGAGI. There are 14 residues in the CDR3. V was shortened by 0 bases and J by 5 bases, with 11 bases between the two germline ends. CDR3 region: CASSYSSRAHEQYF. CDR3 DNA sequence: TGTGCCAGCAGTTACTCTTCCAGGGCTCACGAGCAGTACTTC.

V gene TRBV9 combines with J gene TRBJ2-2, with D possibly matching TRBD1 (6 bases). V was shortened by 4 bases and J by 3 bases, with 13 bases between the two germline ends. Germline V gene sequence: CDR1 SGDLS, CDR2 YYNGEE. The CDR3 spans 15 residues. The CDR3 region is CASSNRDKYTGELFF. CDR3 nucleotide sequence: TGTGCCAGCAGCAACCGGGACAAGTACACCGGGGAGCTGTTTTTT.

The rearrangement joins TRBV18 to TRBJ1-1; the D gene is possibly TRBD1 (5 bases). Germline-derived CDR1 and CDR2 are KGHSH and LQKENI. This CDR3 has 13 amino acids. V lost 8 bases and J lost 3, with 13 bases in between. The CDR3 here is CASAGTQDTEAFF. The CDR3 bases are TGTGCCAGCGCCGGGACTCAAGACACTGAAGCTTTCTTT. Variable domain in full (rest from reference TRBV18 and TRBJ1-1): NAGVMQNPRHLVRRRGQEARLRCSPMKGHSHVYWYRQLPEEGLKFMVYLQKENIIDESGMPKERFSAEFPKEGPSILRIQQVVRGDSAAYFCASAGTQDTEAFFGQGTRLTVV.

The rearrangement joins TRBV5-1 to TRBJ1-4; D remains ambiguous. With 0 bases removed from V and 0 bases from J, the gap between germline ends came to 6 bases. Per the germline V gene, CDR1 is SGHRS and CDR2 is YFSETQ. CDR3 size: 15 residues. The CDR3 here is CASSLALATNEKLFF. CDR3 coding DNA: TGCGCCAGCAGCTTGGCGTTAGCAACTAATGAAAAACTGTTTTTT.

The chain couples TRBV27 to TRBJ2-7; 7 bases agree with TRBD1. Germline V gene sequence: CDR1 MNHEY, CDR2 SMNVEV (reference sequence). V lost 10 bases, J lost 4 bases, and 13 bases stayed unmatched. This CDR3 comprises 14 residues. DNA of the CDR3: TGTGCCACACAACCGGGACAGAGGGTATACGAGCAGTACTTC. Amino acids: CATQPGQRVYEQYF.

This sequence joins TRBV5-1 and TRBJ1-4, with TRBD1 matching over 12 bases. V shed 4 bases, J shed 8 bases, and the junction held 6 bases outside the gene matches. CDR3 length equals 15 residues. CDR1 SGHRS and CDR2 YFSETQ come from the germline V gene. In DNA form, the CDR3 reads TGCGCCAGCAGCCCTGGCGGGACAGGGGGCGAAAAACTGTTTTTT. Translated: CASSPGGTGGEKLFF. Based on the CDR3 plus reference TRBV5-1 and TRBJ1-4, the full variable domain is KAGVTQTPRYLIKTRGQQVTLSCSPISGHRSVSWYQQTPGQGLQFLFEYFSETQRNKGNFPGRFSGRQFSNSRSEMNVSTLELGDSALYLCASSPGGTGGEKLFFGSGTQLSVL.

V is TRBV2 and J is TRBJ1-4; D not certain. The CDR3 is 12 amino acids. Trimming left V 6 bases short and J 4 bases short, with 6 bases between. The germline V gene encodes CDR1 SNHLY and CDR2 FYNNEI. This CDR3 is CASRRSNEKLFF. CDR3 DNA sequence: TGTGCCAGCAGGCGGAGTAATGAAAAACTGTTTTTT.

The chain's CDR3 is CASTTGLGETQYF. For the CDR3, the DNA is TGCGCCAGTACTACAGGGCTGGGAGAGACCCAGTACTTC. V and J are TRBV5-1 and TRBJ2-5, with D possibly matching TRBD1 (6 bases). Germline-derived CDR1 and CDR2 are SGHRS and YFSETQ. The ends were cut back, 8 bases at V and 4 bases at J, with 15 bases in the middle. The CDR3 contains 13 residues.

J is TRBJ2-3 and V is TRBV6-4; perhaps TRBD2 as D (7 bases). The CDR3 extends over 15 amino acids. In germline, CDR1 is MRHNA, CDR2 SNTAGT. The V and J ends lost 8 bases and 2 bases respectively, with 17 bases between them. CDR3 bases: TGTGCCAGCTGGGGGGGCTTCTTAAACACAGATACGCAGTATTTT. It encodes CASWGGFLNTDTQYF.